The 6 T cell receptor beta chains reported below all come from one sample, sequenced in a study of identifying expanded T cells in peripheral blood. Produced via immunoSEQ multiplex PCR; TCRdb's table is partial and in-frame only. This table holds about 130,000 clones, around nine tenths found once. Sequenced material: blood. The receptor set was obtained from a person between 18 and 75 years old in good health.

The rearrangement joins TRBV27 to TRBJ2-2, with TRBD2 identical over 8 bases. This CDR3 has 15 residues. Germline lookup yields CDR1 MNHEY and CDR2 SMNVEV (reference sequence). The junction had 3 bases not matched to a gene; V was cut back by 6 bases and J by 0 bases. The CDR3 protein is CASSASGPNTGELFF. CDR3 coding DNA: TGTGCCAGCAGCGCTAGCGGGCCGAACACCGGGGAGCTGTTTTTT.

This clone was seen more than once but under ten times. J is TRBJ2-5 and V is TRBV7-2, with D perhaps matching TRBD1 (6 bases). CDR1 is SGHTA and CDR2 is FQGNSA in the germline V gene. V was pared by 5 bases and J by 1 base, with 11 bases between. The CDR3 runs 14 residues. The CDR3 spells CASSPGQIQETQYF. CDR3 coding DNA: TGTGCCAGCAGCCCTGGACAGATCCAAGAGACCCAGTACTTC.

The V gene is TRBV6-1, the J gene TRBJ1-2; D ambiguous. CDR1 is MNHNS and CDR2 is SASEGT in the germline V gene. The CDR3 is 13 residues long. With 8 bases removed from V and 5 bases from J, the gap between germline ends came to 15 bases. Here the CDR3 reads CASHPRVGYGYTF. In nucleotides, the CDR3 is TGTGCCAGCCACCCAAGGGTTGGGTATGGCTACACCTTC.

This chain links TRBV19 with TRBJ2-7, with 10 bases fitting TRBD1. Germline CDR1 and CDR2: LNHDA and SQIVND (reference sequence). V trimming: 4 bases; J trimming: 6 bases; junction bases outside the gene matches: 6. The CDR3 sequence is 14 residues long. This CDR3 is CASSTRDRGREQYF. Written as DNA, the CDR3 is TGTGCCAGTAGTACCCGGGACAGGGGACGCGAGCAGTACTTC.

The rearrangement joins TRBV6-6 to TRBJ1-1; D unresolved. The V gene lost 2 bases and the J gene lost 3 bases, with 10 bases spanning the gap. The germline V gene has CDR1 MNHNY and CDR2 SVGAGI (reference sequence). This CDR3 is 14 amino acids long. The CDR3 spells CASSYHGKDTEAFF. In DNA form, the CDR3 reads TGTGCCAGCAGTTACCATGGAAAGGACACTGAAGCTTTCTTT.

This clone was detected only a few times. The chain recombines TRBV2 with TRBJ2-7, with TRBD1 as a possible D gene (6 bases). The CDR3 totals 12 residues. V was cut by 3 bases and J by 8 bases, with 11 bases left in between. Germline loops: CDR1 SNHLY, CDR2 FYNNEI. CDR3 bases: TGTGCCAGCAGTGAGAACAGGGAGAAGCAGTACTTC. Protein product: CASSENREKQYF.